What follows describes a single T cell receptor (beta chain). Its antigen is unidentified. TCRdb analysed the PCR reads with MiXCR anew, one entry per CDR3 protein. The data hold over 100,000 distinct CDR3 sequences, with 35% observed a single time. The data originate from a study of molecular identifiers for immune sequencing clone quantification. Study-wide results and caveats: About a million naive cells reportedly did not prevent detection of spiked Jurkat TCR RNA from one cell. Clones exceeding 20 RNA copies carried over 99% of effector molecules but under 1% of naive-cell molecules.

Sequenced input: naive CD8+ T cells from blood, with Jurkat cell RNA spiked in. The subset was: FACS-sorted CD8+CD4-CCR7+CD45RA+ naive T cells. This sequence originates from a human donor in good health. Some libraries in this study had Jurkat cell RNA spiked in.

CDR3 residues: CASSFFEGLTDTQYF. The CDR3 DNA follows: TGTGCCAGCAGTTTTTTCGAGGGGCTGACAGATACGCAGTATTTT. J is TRBJ2-3 and V is TRBV12-3 or TRBV12-4; D is tentatively TRBD1 or TRBD2 (5 bases each). The CDR3 consists of 15 residues. Trimming stripped 3 bases from V and 3 bases from J, with 13 bases between.